Sequencing of this T cell receptor beta chain was carried out in a study of blood T cell repertoires in COVID-19. The sample holds a few counts of this clone. Germline assignment: CDR1 MNHEY and CDR2 SVGAGI. This CDR3 is built from 13 residues. V lost 5 bases, J lost 4 bases, and 10 bases lay in between. The repertoire was sequenced with immunoSEQ multiplex PCR; TCRdb's copy has only in-frame clones and lacks some. The repertoire includes about 59,000 clones, roughly 78% of them detected once, and roughly 3% sits in the top ten. The gene calls are TRBV6-5 and TRBJ2-3; maybe TRBD1 (5 bases). The clonotype was recovered from a man in his sixties with acute or convalescent COVID-19. Material for sequencing was peripheral blood. The DNA for the CDR3 is TGTGCCAGCAGTCGACAGACTCCAGATACGCAGTATTTT. Its protein is CASSRQTPDTQYF.